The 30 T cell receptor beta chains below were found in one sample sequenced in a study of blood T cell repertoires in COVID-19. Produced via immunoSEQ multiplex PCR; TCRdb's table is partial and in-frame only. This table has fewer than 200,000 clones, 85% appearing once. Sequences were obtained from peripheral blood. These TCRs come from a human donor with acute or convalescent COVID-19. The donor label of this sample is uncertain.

CDR3 region: CASSHSARECRPQPPYSNQPQHF. The CDR3 DNA reads as TGCGCCAGCAGTCACTCGGCGCGGGAGTGCAGGCCTCAACCTCCTTATAGCAATCAGCCCCAGCATTTT. The chain recombines TRBV23-1 with TRBJ1-5, with no clear D. TRBV23-1 carries the ORF label, with uncertain function. V was cut by 3 bases and J by 0 bases, with 33 bases left in between. The length of the CDR3 is 23 residues.

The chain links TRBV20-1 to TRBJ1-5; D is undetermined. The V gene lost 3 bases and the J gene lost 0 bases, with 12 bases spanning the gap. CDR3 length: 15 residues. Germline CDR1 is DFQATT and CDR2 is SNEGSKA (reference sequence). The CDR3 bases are TGCAGTGCTAGTGCAGGCTTCGGTAGCAATCAGCCCCAGCATTTT. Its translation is CSASAGFGSNQPQHF.

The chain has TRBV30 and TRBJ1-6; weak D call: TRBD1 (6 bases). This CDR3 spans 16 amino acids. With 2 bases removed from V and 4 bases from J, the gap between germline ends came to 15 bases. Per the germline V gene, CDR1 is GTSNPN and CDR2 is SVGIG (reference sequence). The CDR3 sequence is CAWSSGQTTYNSPLHF. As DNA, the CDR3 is TGTGCCTGGAGTTCTGGACAGACTACTTATAATTCACCCCTCCACTTT.

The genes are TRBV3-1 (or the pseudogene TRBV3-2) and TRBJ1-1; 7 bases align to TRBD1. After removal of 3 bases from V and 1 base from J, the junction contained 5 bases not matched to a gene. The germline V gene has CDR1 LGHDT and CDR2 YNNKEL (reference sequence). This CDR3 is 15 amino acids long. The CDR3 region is CASSHNTGANTEAFF. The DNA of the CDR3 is TGTGCCAGCAGCCATAATACAGGGGCGAACACTGAAGCTTTCTTT.

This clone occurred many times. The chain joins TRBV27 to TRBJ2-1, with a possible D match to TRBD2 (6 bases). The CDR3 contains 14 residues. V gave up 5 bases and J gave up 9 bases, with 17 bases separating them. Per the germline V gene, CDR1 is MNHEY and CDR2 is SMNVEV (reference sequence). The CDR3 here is CASSPVVAVGEQFF. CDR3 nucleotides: TGTGCCAGCAGTCCAGTGGTAGCGGTGGGTGAGCAGTTCTTC.

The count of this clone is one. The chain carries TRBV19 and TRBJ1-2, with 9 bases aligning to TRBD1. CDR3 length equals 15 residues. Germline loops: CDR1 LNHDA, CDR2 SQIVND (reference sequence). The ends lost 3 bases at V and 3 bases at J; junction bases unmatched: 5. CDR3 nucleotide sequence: TGTGCCAGTAGTATCTTTACAGGGGGCGACTATGGCTACACCTTC. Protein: CASSIFTGGDYGYTF.

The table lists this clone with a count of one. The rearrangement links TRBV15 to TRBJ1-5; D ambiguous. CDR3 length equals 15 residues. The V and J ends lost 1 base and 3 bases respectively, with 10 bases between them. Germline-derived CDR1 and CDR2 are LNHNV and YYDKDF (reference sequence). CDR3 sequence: CATSRGRNPNQPQHF. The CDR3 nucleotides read TGTGCCACCAGCAGAGGGAGGAACCCCAATCAGCCCCAGCATTTT.

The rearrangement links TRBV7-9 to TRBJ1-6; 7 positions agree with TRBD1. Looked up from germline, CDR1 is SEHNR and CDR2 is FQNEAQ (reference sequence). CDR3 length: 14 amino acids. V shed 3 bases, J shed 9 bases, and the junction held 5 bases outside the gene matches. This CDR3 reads CASSLMQGGSPLHF. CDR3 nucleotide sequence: TGTGCCAGCAGCTTGATGCAGGGGGGTTCACCCCTCCACTTT.

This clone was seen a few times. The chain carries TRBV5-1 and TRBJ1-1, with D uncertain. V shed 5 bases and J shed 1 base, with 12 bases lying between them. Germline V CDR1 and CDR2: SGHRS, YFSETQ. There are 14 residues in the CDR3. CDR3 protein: CASRRFTENTEAFF. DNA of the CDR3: TGCGCCAGCAGGCGTTTTACAGAGAACACTGAAGCTTTCTTT.

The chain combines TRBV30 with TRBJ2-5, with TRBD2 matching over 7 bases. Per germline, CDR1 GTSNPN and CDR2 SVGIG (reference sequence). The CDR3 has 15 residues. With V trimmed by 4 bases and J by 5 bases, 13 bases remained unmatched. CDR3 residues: CAWKGHGTTWETQYF. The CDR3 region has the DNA TGTGCCTGGAAGGGTCACGGGACTACGTGGGAGACCCAGTACTTC.

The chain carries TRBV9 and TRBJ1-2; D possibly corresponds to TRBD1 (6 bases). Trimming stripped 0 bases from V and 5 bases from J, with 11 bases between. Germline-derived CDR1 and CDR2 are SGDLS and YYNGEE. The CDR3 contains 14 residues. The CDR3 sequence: CASSVGGLGYGYTF. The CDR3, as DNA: TGTGCCAGCAGCGTAGGGGGGCTTGGATATGGCTACACCTTC.

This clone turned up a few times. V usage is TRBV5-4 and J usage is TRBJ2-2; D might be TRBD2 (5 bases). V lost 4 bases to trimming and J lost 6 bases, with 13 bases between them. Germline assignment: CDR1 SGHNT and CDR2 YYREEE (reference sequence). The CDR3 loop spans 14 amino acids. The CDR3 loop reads CASSPAQRSGELFF. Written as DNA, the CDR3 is TGTGCCAGCAGCCCGGCCCAGCGGTCCGGGGAGCTGTTTTTT.

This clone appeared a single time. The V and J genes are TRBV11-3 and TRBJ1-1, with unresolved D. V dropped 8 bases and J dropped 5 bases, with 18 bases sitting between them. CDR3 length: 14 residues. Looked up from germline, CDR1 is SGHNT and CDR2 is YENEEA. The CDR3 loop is CASVGNVGKTEAFF. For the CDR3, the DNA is TGTGCCAGCGTGGGTAATGTCGGGAAAACTGAAGCTTTCTTT.

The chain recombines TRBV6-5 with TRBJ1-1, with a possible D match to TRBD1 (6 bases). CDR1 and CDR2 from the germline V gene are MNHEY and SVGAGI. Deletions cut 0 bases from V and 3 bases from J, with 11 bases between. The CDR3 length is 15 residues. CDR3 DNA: TGTGCCAGCAGTTACTCCCGGACAGTACACACTGAAGCTTTCTTT. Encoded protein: CASSYSRTVHTEAFF.

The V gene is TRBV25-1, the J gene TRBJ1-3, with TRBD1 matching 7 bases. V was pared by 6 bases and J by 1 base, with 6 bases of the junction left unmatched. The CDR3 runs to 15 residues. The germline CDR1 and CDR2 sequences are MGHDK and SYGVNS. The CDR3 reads CASSLDRVSGNTIYF. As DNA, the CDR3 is TGTGCCAGCAGCCTCGACAGGGTTTCTGGAAACACCATATATTTT.

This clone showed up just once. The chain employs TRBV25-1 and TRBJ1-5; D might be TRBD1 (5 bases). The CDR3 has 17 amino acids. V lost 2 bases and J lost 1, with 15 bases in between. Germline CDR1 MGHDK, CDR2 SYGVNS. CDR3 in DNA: TGTGCCAGCAGTGAACTGCAGGGATGGTCGAGCAATCAGCCCCAGCATTTT. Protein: CASSELQGWSSNQPQHF.

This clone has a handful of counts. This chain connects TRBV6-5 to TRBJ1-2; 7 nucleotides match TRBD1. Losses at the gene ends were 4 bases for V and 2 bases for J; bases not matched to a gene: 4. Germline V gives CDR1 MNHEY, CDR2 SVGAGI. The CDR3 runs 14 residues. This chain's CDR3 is CASSSGQLNYGYTF. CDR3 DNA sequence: TGTGCCAGCAGTTCGGGACAGCTCAACTATGGCTACACCTTC.

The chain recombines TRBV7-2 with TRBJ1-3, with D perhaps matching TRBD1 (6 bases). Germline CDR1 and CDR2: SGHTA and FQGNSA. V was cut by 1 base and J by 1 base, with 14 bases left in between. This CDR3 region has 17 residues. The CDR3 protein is CASSLGVQGQSGNTIYF. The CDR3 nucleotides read TGTGCCAGCAGCTTAGGAGTTCAGGGGCAGTCTGGAAACACCATATATTTT.

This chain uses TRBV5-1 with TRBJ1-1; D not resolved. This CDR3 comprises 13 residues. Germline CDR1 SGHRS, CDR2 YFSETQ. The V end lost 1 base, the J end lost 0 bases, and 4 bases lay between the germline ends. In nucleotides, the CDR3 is TGCGCCAGCAGCTTGCCCATGAACACTGAAGCTTTCTTT. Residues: CASSLPMNTEAFF. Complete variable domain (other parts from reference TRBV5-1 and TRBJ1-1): KAGVTQTPRYLIKTRGQQVTLSCSPISGHRSVSWYQQTPGQGLQFLFEYFSETQRNKGNFPGRFSGRQFSNSRSEMNVSTLELGDSALYLCASSLPMNTEAFFGQGTRLTVV.

Here the CDR3 reads CASSVATSTDRGEKLFF. The CDR3, as DNA: TGTGCCAGCAGCGTAGCTACATCGACGGACAGGGGTGAAAAACTGTTTTTT. The V gene is TRBV9, the J gene TRBJ1-4; TRBD1 agrees at 9 bases. Germline CDR1 SGDLS, CDR2 YYNGEE. The V segment lost 0 bases and the J segment 7 bases; nucleotides outside the gene matches: 10. The CDR3 sequence is 17 residues long.

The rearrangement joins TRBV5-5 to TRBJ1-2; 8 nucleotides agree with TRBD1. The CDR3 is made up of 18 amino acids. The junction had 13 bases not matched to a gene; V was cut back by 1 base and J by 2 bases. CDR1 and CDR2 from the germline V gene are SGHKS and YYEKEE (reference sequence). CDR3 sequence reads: CASSLRQGIYLTNYGYTF. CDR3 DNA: TGTGCCAGCAGCTTGAGACAGGGGATTTATTTAACCAACTATGGCTACACCTTC.

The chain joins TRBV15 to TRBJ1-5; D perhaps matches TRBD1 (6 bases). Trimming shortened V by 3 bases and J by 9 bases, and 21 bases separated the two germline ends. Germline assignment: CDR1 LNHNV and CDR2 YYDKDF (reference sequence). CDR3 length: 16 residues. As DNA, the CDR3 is TGTGCCACCAGCAGCGCCACAGGGTTACCCGATGGGCCCCAGCATTTT. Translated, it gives CATSSATGLPDGPQHF.

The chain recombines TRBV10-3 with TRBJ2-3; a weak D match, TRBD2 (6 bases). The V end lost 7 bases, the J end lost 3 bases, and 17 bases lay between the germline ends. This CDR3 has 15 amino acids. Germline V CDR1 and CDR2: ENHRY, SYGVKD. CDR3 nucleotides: TGTGCCATCAACCCCGGAGGGAAGGAAACAGATACGCAGTATTTT. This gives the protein CAINPGGKETDTQYF.

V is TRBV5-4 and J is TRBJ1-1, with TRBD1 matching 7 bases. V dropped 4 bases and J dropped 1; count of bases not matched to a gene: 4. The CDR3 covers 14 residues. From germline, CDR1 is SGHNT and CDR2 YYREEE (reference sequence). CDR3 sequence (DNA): TGTGCCAGCAGCCCGGGACAGCGGAACACTGAAGCTTTCTTT. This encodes CASSPGQRNTEAFF. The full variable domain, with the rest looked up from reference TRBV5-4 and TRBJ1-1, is ETGVTQSPTHLIKTRGQQVTLRCSSQSGHNTVSWYQQALGQGPQFIFQYYREEENGRGNFPPRFSGLQFPNYSSELNVNALELDDSALYLCASSPGQRNTEAFFGQGTRLTVV.

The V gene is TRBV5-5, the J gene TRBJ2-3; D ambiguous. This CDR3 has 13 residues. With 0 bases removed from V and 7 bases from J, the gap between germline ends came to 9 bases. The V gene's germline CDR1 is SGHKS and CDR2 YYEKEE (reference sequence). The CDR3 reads CASSLGPGNTQYF. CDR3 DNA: TGTGCCAGCAGCTTGGGACCAGGAAATACGCAGTATTTT. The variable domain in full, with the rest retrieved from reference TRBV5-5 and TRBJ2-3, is DAGVTQSPTHLIKTRGQQVTLRCSPISGHKSVSWYQQVLGQGPQFIFQYYEKEERGRGNFPDRFSARQFPNYSSELNVNALLLGDSALYLCASSLGPGNTQYFGPGTRLTVL.

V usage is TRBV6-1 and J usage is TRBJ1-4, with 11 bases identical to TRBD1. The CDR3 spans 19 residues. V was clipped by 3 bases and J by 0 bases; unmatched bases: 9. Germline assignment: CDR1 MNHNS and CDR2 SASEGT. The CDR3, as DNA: TGTGCCAGCAGTGAGAAGGTGGGACAGGGGGTTACAACTAATGAAAAACTGTTTTTT. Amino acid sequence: CASSEKVGQGVTTNEKLFF.

The CDR3 DNA is TGTGCCAGCAGCCCTTCAGGCAGCCCGGGATCTAACTATGGCTACACCTTC. Translated: CASSPSGSPGSNYGYTF. The rearrangement joins TRBV7-9 to TRBJ1-2; D ambiguous. CDR1 is SEHNR, CDR2 FQNEAQ, per germline (reference sequence). The CDR3 is 17 amino acids. Between the trimmed V and J ends, which lost 5 bases and 0 bases, there was a span of 19 bases.

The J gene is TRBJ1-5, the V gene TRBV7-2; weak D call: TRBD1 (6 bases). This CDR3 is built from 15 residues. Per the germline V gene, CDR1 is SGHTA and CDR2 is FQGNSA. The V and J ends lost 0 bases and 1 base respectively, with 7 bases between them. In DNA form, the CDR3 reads TGTGCCAGCAGCTTAGCTGGGGGCAGCAATCAGCCCCAGCATTTT. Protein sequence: CASSLAGGSNQPQHF.

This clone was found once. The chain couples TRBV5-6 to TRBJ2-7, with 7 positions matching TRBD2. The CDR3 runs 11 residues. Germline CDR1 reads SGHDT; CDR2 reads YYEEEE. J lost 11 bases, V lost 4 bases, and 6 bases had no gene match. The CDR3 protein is CASSGGVLEYF. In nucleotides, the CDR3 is TGTGCCAGCAGCGGGGGGGTCCTGGAGTACTTC.

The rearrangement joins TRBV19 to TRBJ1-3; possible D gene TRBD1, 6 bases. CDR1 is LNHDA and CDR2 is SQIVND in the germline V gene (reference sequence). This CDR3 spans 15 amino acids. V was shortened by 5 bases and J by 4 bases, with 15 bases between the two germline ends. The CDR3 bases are TGTGCCAGTAGTGCACAAACAGGGCCCGGAAACACCATATATTTT. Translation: CASSAQTGPGNTIYF.